The 30 T cell receptor beta chains below all came from one sample that was sequenced in a study of shared clonotypes between healthy human individuals. The table came from immunoSEQ multiplex PCR; TCRdb's copy has only in-frame clones and leaves some out. The table records about 1.5 million clones, under 99% of them present only once. The material sequenced was naive CD4+ T cells sorted from blood. Subset: CD45RA+ positively selected. These receptors came from a man aged 30 to 45 in good health.

This clone was recorded once. V usage is TRBV28 and J usage is TRBJ2-2, with a tentative D call TRBD1 (6 bases). The germline gives CDR1 MDHEN, CDR2 SYDVKM. This CDR3 comprises 12 residues. Trimming pared 10 bases from V and 7 bases from J, leaving 13 bases between. The CDR3 here is CATGQSGGELFF. The CDR3 DNA is TGTGCCACAGGACAGTCCGGCGGGGAGCTGTTTTTT.

This clone was observed a single time. The rearrangement uses TRBV5-1 and TRBJ2-7; unclear D gene. There are 14 residues in the CDR3. Trimming pared 6 bases from V and 0 bases from J, leaving 13 bases between. The V gene's germline CDR1 is SGHRS and CDR2 YFSETQ. CDR3 nucleotide sequence: TGCGCCAGCACCAAAGGATCAGGCTCCTACGAGCAGTACTTC. Translated, it gives CASTKGSGSYEQYF.

The chain links TRBV10-3 to TRBJ2-7; D not resolved. V lost 5 bases and J 1 base, leaving 6 bases between the germline ends. This CDR3 spans 12 amino acids. The germline CDR1 and CDR2 sequences are ENHRY and SYGVKD. CDR3 protein: CAISPLSYEQYF. The CDR3 DNA sequence: TGTGCCATCAGTCCCCTTTCCTACGAGCAGTACTTC.

The chain links TRBV18 to TRBJ2-3; D is possibly TRBD1 (6 bases). Trimming cost V 5 bases and J 4 bases, with 25 bases left between them. Germline V gene data show CDR1 as KGHSH and CDR2 as LQKENI. This CDR3 has 18 amino acids. CDR3 bases: TGTGCCAGCTCAACCTTATCATTGTCACAGGGAACCTCAGATACGCAGTATTTT. Its protein product is CASSTLSLSQGTSDTQYF.

The chain combines TRBV9 with TRBJ1-4, with D unclear. Germline CDR1 and CDR2: SGDLS and YYNGEE. CDR3 size: 16 residues. V was pared by 0 bases and J by 0 bases, with 9 bases between. CDR3 loop: CASSVAQTATNEKLFF. In nucleotides, the CDR3 is TGTGCCAGCAGCGTAGCTCAGACCGCAACTAATGAAAAACTGTTTTTT.

Notes on this clone: Other DNA sequences in the sample encode the same CDR3. CDR3 nucleotides: TGCGCCAGCAGTTCCGGACAGGTCTACGAGCAGTACTTC. Amino acid sequence: CASSSGQVYEQYF. The chain carries TRBV5-1 and TRBJ2-7; 7 nucleotides line up with TRBD1. This CDR3 spans 13 amino acids. V dropped 5 bases and J dropped 3; count of bases not matched to a gene: 5. Germline V CDR1 and CDR2: SGHRS, YFSETQ.

V is TRBV7-8 and J is TRBJ2-3, with D perhaps being TRBD1 or TRBD2 (5 bases each). The germline V and J ends were trimmed by 5 bases and 0 bases, with 15 bases remaining between them. Germline V gives CDR1 SGHVS, CDR2 FQNEAQ. CDR3 length: 16 residues. The CDR3 bases are TGTGCCAGCAGCCCCAGATGGGACCCTAGCACAGATACGCAGTATTTT. Translating gives CASSPRWDPSTDTQYF.

Here the CDR3 DNA reads TGTGCCAGCAGCTATGACAGGGGGGAGACCCAGTACTTC. Its translation is CASSYDRGETQYF. The chain joins TRBV13 to TRBJ2-5; 9 nucleotides line up with TRBD1. CDR1 PRHDT and CDR2 FYEKMQ come from the germline V gene (reference sequence). The length of the CDR3 is 13 residues. The V gene end was trimmed by 4 bases and the J gene end by 5 bases; junction bases not matched to a gene: 2.

CDR3 coding DNA: TGTGCCAGCAGTCCAGGGGGACGTTCCTTCTACGAGCAGTACTTC. Amino acids: CASSPGGRSFYEQYF. This rearrangement joins TRBV11-2 to TRBJ2-7, with 7 bases that match TRBD1. The CDR3 has 15 amino acids. From germline, CDR1 is SGHAT and CDR2 FQNNGV. V gave up 6 bases and J gave up 3 bases; unmatched junction bases: 11.

This chain connects TRBV7-6 to TRBJ2-1, with 7 bases that match TRBD2. Germline lookup yields CDR1 SGHVS and CDR2 FNYEAQ. The trim removed 6 bases at V and 5 bases at J, leaving 10 bases unmatched. The CDR3 runs to 15 residues. The CDR3, as DNA: TGTGCCAGCAGTTCTGATCCGGGGACTAACAATGAGCAGTTCTTC. It specifies CASSSDPGTNNEQFF.

The rearrangement joins TRBV30 to TRBJ1-1; D is uncertain. The CDR3 sequence is 14 residues long. V was pared by 2 bases and J by 0 bases, with 10 bases between. Germline assignment: CDR1 GTSNPN and CDR2 SVGIG (reference sequence). The CDR3 region is CAWSRDNMNTEAFF. The DNA of the CDR3 is TGTGCCTGGAGTAGAGACAATATGAACACTGAAGCTTTCTTT.

V gene TRBV6-1 combines with J gene TRBJ2-3, with D perhaps being TRBD1 or TRBD2 (5 bases each). CDR3 length: 15 amino acids. V gave up 3 bases and J gave up 4 bases, with 14 bases separating them. Per germline, CDR1 MNHNS and CDR2 SASEGT. This chain's CDR3 is CASSDSGFGADTQYF. The CDR3 DNA reads as TGTGCCAGCAGTGACTCAGGGTTCGGGGCAGATACGCAGTATTTT.

The chain combines TRBV5-1 with TRBJ2-5, with D perhaps matching TRBD2 (6 bases). The length of the CDR3 is 15 residues. The V end lost 4 bases, the J end lost 1 base, and 14 bases lay between the germline ends. Per germline, CDR1 SGHRS and CDR2 YFSETQ. The CDR3 nucleotides are TGCGCCAGCAGCCGGGACTCCAGGCGCCAAGAGACCCAGTACTTC. Translating gives CASSRDSRRQETQYF.

The J gene is TRBJ1-5, the V gene TRBV7-9; D uncertain. Germline V gives CDR1 SEHNR, CDR2 FQNEAQ (reference sequence). The CDR3 extends over 13 amino acids. V dropped 1 base and J dropped 7 bases, with 8 bases sitting between them. CDR3 DNA sequence: TGTGCCAGCAGCTTAGGAGGGCTCCAGCCCCAGCATTTT. The encoded protein is CASSLGGLQPQHF.

The chain couples TRBV5-4 to TRBJ2-3; D is perhaps TRBD2 (5 bases). Deletions cut 0 bases from V and 3 bases from J, with 14 bases between. Germline V gene sequence: CDR1 SGHNT, CDR2 YYREEE (reference sequence). The CDR3 covers 16 residues. CDR3 nucleotide sequence: TGTGCCAGCAGCTTGGCTTTTGGCGGGCCAACAGATACGCAGTATTTT. It is translated as CASSLAFGGPTDTQYF.

This clone was picked up one time. The genes are TRBV19 and TRBJ2-7; either TRBD1 or TRBD2 may fit D (5 bases each). Germline V gene sequence: CDR1 LNHDA, CDR2 SQIVND (reference sequence). The CDR3 has 16 amino acids. Trimming took 4 bases from V and 5 from J, leaving 21 bases between them. This CDR3 is CASSTWSGTLQNEQYF. CDR3 bases: TGTGCCAGTAGTACCTGGTCCGGGACCCTTCAGAACGAGCAGTACTTC. Full variable domain (outside the CDR3, taken from reference TRBV19 and TRBJ2-7): DGGITQSPKYLFRKEGQNVTLSCEQNLNHDAMYWYRQDPGQGLRLIYYSQIVNDFQKGDIAEGYSVSREKKESFPLTVTSAQKNPTAFYLCASSTWSGTLQNEQYFGPGTRLTVT.

The gene calls are TRBV9 and TRBJ2-1; 7 nucleotides agree with TRBD1. The CDR3 sequence is 15 residues long. V was pared by 2 bases and J by 10 bases, with 12 bases of the junction left unmatched. Germline V gives CDR1 SGDLS, CDR2 YYNGEE. CDR3: CASSVNTGAADEQFF. In DNA form, the CDR3 reads TGTGCCAGCAGCGTTAACACAGGGGCGGCAGACGAGCAGTTCTTC.

This sequence joins TRBV28 and TRBJ2-3; TRBD1 matches at 8 bases. Losses at the gene ends were 5 bases for V and 3 bases for J; bases not matched to a gene: 4. CDR1 and CDR2 (germline): MDHEN, SYDVKM. This CDR3 has 14 amino acids. The CDR3 region is CASSRTGWTDTQYF. Here the CDR3 DNA reads TGTGCCAGCAGTCGGACAGGGTGGACAGATACGCAGTATTTT. Full variable domain (rest looked up from reference TRBV28 and TRBJ2-3): DVKVTQSSRYLVKRTGEKVFLECVQDMDHENMFWYRQDPGLGLRLIYFSYDVKMKEKGDIPEGYSVSREKKERFSLILESASTNQTSMYLCASSRTGWTDTQYFGPGTRLTVL.

This clone was seen a single time. V usage is TRBV19 and J usage is TRBJ1-5; D is possibly TRBD1 (5 bases). CDR1 is LNHDA, CDR2 SQIVND, per germline (reference sequence). Trimming removed 8 bases from V and 10 bases from J, with 24 bases in between. The CDR3 totals 15 residues. The chain's CDR3 is CASRPRTSPVFPQHF. In DNA, the CDR3 is TGTGCCAGTCGGCCGAGGACAAGTCCAGTTTTTCCCCAGCATTTT.

The chain links TRBV6-5 to TRBJ1-2, with TRBD1 identical over 7 bases. The junction had 5 bases not matched to a gene; V was cut back by 8 bases and J by 2 bases. CDR3 length: 13 amino acids. Germline V gives CDR1 MNHEY, CDR2 SVGAGI. As DNA, the CDR3 is TGTGCCAGCCGAAGACAGGGCAACTATGGCTACACCTTC. This codes for CASRRQGNYGYTF.

The sample holds one count of this clone. The chain links TRBV7-3 to TRBJ2-5; TRBD2 is a possible D gene (6 bases). The V gene lost 3 bases and the J gene lost 3 bases, with 8 bases spanning the gap. CDR1 and CDR2 from the germline V gene are SGHTA and FQGTGA. The CDR3 is made up of 13 amino acids. The CDR3 DNA is TGTGCCAGCAGCTTGGGGGGAGAAGAGACCCAGTACTTC. It translates to CASSLGGEETQYF.

CDR3 in DNA: TGTGCCAGCAGCCTCGACAGGGGGCCGAACACCGGGGAGCTGTTTTTT. Residues: CASSLDRGPNTGELFF. V gene TRBV11-2 combines with J gene TRBJ2-2, with 10 bases fitting TRBD1. From germline, CDR1 is SGHAT and CDR2 FQNNGV. The CDR3 consists of 16 residues. The junction had 3 bases not matched to a gene; V was cut back by 5 bases and J by 0 bases.

The chain employs TRBV5-1 and TRBJ2-6, with D perhaps matching TRBD2 (5 bases). Trimming left V 5 bases short and J 4 bases short, with 16 bases between. The CDR3 totals 16 residues. The germline V gene has CDR1 SGHRS and CDR2 YFSETQ. This chain's CDR3 is CASRLGEGQGANVLTF. CDR3 DNA: TGCGCCAGCAGGCTGGGCGAGGGCCAGGGGGCCAACGTCCTGACTTTC.

The chain links TRBV28 to TRBJ2-5, with 7 bases that match TRBD1. The V gene end was trimmed by 6 bases and the J gene end by 5 bases; junction bases not matched to a gene: 12. The CDR3 runs to 15 residues. The germline CDR1 and CDR2 sequences are MDHEN and SYDVKM. CDR3 nucleotide sequence: TGTGCCAGCAGGCCCGTGACAGGGAATTCGGAGACCCAGTACTTC. Translation: CASRPVTGNSETQYF.

The J gene is TRBJ1-5, the V gene TRBV5-1; 8 bases are a match to TRBD1. The CDR3 length is 17 residues. Looked up from germline, CDR1 is SGHRS and CDR2 is YFSETQ. J gave up 5 bases and V 4 bases, and 14 bases lay outside the gene matches. The CDR3 here is CASSPRPTGVGDQPQHF. In nucleotides, the CDR3 is TGCGCCAGCAGCCCACGGCCGACAGGGGTTGGTGATCAGCCCCAGCATTTT.

This clone came up once. V usage is TRBV7-9 and J usage is TRBJ2-1, with TRBD1 matching 12 bases. The CDR3 is 19 residues long. The V gene end was trimmed by 4 bases and the J gene end by 9 bases; junction bases not matched to a gene: 19. CDR1 SEHNR and CDR2 FQNEAQ come from the germline V gene (reference sequence). The CDR3 sequence: CASSWNRDRGLSMGSEQFF. Written as DNA, the CDR3 is TGTGCCAGCAGCTGGAATCGGGACAGGGGGCTCTCGATGGGGTCTGAGCAGTTCTTC.

The V gene is TRBV11-2, the J gene TRBJ2-7, with 9 bases lining up with TRBD2. The trim removed 1 base at V and 4 bases at J, leaving 8 bases unmatched. The V gene's germline CDR1 is SGHAT and CDR2 FQNNGV. The CDR3 is made up of 16 amino acids. CDR3 sequence (DNA): TGTGCCAGCAGCTTAGGGCCTAGCGGGATTACATACGAGCAGTACTTC. Its protein is CASSLGPSGITYEQYF.

The V and J genes are TRBV11-3 and TRBJ2-1; TRBD1 matches at 11 bases. The CDR3 loop spans 15 amino acids. The V gene's germline CDR1 is SGHNT and CDR2 YENEEA. The V segment lost 5 bases and the J segment 8 bases; nucleotides outside the gene matches: 8. In DNA form, the CDR3 reads TGTGCCAGCAGCCGTGGACAGGGGGCTAGTGATGAGCAGTTCTTC. It specifies CASSRGQGASDEQFF.

Concerning this clone: Within the sample, other DNA sequences also encode this same CDR3. J is TRBJ2-3 and V is TRBV15; D is uncertain. Trimming took off 1 base at V and 2 bases at J, with 4 bases between the two ends. Per germline, CDR1 LNHNV and CDR2 YYDKDF (reference sequence). The CDR3 length is 13 residues. This CDR3 is CATSRGDTDTQYF. CDR3 DNA sequence: TGTGCCACCAGCAGAGGAGACACAGATACGCAGTATTTT.

The CDR3 spells CAWSVSGGGTDTQYF. CDR3 nucleotide sequence: TGTGCCTGGAGTGTGTCGGGAGGTGGCACAGATACGCAGTATTTT. The chain links TRBV30 to TRBJ2-3; 7 nucleotides agree with TRBD2. This CDR3 is 15 amino acids long. Germline assignment: CDR1 GTSNPN and CDR2 SVGIG (reference sequence). V shed 0 bases and J 1 base; nucleotides not matched to a gene: 4.